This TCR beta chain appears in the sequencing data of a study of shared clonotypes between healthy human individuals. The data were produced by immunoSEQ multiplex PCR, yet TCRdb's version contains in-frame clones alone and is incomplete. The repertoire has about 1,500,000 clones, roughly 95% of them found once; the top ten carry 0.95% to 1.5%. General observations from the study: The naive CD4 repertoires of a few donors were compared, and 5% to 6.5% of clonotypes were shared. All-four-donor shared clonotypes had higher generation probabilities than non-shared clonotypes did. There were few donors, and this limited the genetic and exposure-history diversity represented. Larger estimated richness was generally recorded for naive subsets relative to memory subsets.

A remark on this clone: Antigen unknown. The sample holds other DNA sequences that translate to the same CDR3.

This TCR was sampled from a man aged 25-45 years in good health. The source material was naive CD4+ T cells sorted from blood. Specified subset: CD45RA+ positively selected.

The CDR3 sequence: CSVSRGVNTEAFF. The CDR3 DNA follows: TGCAGCGTCTCGAGGGGGGTGAACACTGAAGCTTTCTTT. V and J are TRBV29-1 and TRBJ1-1; perhaps TRBD1 as D (6 bases). V was trimmed by 6 bases and J by 0 bases, leaving 11 bases between them. The CDR3 totals 13 residues. The germline V gene has CDR1 SQVTM and CDR2 ANQGSEA.